This entry describes one T cell receptor (beta chain). No antigen is known for it. TCRdb keeps only in-frame clones here, not all; method: immunoSEQ multiplex PCR. The profile shows some 130,000 clones, about nine tenths of them singletons. This sample is drawn from a study of T cell responses to AZD1222 COVID-19 vaccine. General study findings and limits: Most donors were white British, females outnumbered males, and clonal diversity was possibly underestimated. Reports say nearly half of spike-specific TCRs go after unmutated variant regions.

V gave up 0 bases and J gave up 0 bases, with 19 bases separating them. This CDR3 region has 19 residues. Looked up from germline, CDR1 is MNHEY and CDR2 is SMNVEV (reference sequence). The starting material was peripheral blood, obtained 28 days after the second AZD1222 dose. This sequence joins TRBV27 and TRBJ2-3, with D uncertain. The TCR was taken from an adult who received the AZD1222 COVID-19 vaccine. CDR3 region: CASSLSNTIRATSTDTQYF. The DNA for the CDR3 is TGTGCCAGCAGTTTATCCAACACCATTCGGGCAACTAGCACAGATACGCAGTATTTT.